The clone carrying this T cell receptor (beta chain) has a single count. The CDR3 is made up of 16 amino acids. Per the germline V gene, CDR1 is SGHTA and CDR2 is FQGNSA. V was pared by 1 base and J by 7 bases, with 3 bases of the junction left unmatched. The data originate from a study of blood T cell repertoires in COVID-19. The data were produced by immunoSEQ multiplex PCR, yet TCRdb's version contains in-frame clones alone and is incomplete. In the table there are approximately 290,000 clones, 87% of which are singletons. The sequence came from a man between 18 and 29 years old with active or convalescent COVID-19. The chain recombines TRBV7-2 with TRBJ2-1; 14 nucleotides align to TRBD2. Sequenced material: peripheral blood. The CDR3 here is CASSLGLAGGRNEQFF. The CDR3 region has the DNA TGTGCCAGCAGCTTAGGACTAGCGGGGGGGCGTAATGAGCAGTTCTTC.